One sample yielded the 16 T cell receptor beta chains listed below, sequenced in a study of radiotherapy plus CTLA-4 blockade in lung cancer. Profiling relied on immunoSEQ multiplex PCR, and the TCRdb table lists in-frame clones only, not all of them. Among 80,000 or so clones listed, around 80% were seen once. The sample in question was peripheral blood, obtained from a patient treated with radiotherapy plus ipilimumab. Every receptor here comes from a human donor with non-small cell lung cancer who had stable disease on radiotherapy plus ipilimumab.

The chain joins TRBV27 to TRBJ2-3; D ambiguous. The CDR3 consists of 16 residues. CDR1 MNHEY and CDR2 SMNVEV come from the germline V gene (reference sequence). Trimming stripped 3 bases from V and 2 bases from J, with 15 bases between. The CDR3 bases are TGTGCCAGCAGTTTCAATAGCATACCGACCACAGATACGCAGTATTTT. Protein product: CASSFNSIPTTDTQYF.

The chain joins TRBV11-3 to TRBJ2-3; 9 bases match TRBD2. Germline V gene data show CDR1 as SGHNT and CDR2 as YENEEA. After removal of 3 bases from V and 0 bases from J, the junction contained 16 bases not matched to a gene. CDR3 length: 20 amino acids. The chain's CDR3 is CASSLGPKGGGRASTDTQYF. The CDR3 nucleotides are TGTGCCAGCAGCTTGGGGCCTAAGGGGGGCGGGAGGGCCAGCACAGATACGCAGTATTTT.

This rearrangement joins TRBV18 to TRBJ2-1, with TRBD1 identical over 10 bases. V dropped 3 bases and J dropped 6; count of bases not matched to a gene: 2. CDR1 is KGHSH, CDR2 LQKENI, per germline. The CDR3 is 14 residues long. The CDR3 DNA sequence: TGTGCCAGCTCACCGGGACAGGGGATCAATGAGCAGTTCTTC. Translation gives CASSPGQGINEQFF.

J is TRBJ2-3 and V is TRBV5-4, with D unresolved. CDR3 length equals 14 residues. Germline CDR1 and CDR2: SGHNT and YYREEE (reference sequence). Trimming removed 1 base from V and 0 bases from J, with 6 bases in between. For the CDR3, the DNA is TGTGCCAGCAGCTTGCAGCTGAGCACAGATACGCAGTATTTT. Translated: CASSLQLSTDTQYF.

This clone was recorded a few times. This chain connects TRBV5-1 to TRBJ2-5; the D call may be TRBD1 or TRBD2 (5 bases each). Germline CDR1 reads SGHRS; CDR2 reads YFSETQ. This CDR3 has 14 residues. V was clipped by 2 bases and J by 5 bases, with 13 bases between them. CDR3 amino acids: CASSFGGWGETQYF. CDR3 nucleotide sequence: TGCGCCAGCAGCTTTGGAGGTTGGGGCGAGACCCAGTACTTC.

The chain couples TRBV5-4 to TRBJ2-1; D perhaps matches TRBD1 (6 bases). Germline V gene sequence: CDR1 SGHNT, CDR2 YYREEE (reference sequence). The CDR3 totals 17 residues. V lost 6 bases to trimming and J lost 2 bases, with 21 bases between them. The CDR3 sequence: CASTPEGSPGAYNEQFF. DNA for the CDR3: TGTGCCAGCACCCCCGAGGGGAGTCCAGGGGCCTACAATGAGCAGTTCTTC. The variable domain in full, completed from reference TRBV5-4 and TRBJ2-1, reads ETGVTQSPTHLIKTRGQQVTLRCSSQSGHNTVSWYQQALGQGPQFIFQYYREEENGRGNFPPRFSGLQFPNYSSELNVNALELDDSALYLCASTPEGSPGAYNEQFFGPGTRLTVL.

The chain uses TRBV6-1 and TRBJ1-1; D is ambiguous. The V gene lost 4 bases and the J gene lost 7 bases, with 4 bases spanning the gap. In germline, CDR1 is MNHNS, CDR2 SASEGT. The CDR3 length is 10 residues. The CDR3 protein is CASSAYEAFF. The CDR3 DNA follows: TGTGCCAGCAGTGCCTATGAAGCTTTCTTT.

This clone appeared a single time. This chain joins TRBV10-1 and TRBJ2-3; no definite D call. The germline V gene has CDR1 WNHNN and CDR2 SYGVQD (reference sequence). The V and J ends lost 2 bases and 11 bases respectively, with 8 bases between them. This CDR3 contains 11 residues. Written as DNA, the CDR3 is TGCGCCAGCAGTGAGGGCGTCAGGCAGTATTTT. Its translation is CASSEGVRQYF.

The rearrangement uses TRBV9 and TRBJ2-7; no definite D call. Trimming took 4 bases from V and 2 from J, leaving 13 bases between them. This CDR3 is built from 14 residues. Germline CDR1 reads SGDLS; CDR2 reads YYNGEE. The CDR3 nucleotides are TGTGCCAGCAGCCCGCCGAACAATCCCTACGAGCAGTACTTC. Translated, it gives CASSPPNNPYEQYF.

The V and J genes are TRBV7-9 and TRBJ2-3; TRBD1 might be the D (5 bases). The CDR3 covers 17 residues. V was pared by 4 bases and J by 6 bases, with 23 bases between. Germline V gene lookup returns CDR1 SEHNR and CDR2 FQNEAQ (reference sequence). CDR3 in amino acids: CASSSGHPGSHGDTQYF. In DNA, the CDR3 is TGTGCCAGCAGCTCCGGACACCCAGGAAGCCACGGCGATACGCAGTATTTT.

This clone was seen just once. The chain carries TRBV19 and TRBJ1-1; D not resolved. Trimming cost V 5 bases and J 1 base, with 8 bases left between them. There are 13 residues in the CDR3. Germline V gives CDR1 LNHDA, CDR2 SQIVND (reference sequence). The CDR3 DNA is TGTGCCAGTAGTGTAAAGCGGAACACTGAAGCTTTCTTT. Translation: CASSVKRNTEAFF. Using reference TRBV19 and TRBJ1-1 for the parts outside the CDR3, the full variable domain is DGGITQSPKYLFRKEGQNVTLSCEQNLNHDAMYWYRQDPGQGLRLIYYSQIVNDFQKGDIAEGYSVSREKKESFPLTVTSAQKNPTAFYLCASSVKRNTEAFFGQGTRLTVV.

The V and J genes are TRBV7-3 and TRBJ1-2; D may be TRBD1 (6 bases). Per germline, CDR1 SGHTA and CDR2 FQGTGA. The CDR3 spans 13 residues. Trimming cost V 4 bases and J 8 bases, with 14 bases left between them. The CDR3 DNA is TGTGCCAGCAGCTCCTTCACAGGGTACGGCTACACCTTC. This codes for CASSSFTGYGYTF.

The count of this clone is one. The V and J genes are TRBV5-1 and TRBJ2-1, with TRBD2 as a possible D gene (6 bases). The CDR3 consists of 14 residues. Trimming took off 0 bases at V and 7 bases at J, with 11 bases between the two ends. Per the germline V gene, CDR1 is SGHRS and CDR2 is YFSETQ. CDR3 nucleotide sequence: TGCGCCAGCAGCTTGGGGGCGGGGTCGAATGAGCAGTTCTTC. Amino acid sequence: CASSLGAGSNEQFF.

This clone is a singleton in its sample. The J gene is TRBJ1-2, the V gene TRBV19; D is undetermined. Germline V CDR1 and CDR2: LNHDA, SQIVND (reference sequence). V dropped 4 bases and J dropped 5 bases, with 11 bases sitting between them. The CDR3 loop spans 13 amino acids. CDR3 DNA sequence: TGTGCCAGTAGTAGGGAGGTCTGGTATGGCTACACCTTC. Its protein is CASSREVWYGYTF.

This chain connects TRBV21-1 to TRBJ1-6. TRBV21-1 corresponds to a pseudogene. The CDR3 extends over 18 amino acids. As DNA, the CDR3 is TGTGCCAGCAGCAAAGGGGGTTCGGCGAGCTCCTATAATTCACCCCTCCACTTT. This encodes CASSKGGSASSYNSPLHF.

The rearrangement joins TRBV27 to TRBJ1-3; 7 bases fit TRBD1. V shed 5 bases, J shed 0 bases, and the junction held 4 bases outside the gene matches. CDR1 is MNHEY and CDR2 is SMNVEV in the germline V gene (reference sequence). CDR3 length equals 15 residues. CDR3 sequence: CASSPDRTSGNTIYF. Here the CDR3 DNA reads TGTGCCAGCAGTCCGGACAGGACCTCTGGAAACACCATATATTTT.